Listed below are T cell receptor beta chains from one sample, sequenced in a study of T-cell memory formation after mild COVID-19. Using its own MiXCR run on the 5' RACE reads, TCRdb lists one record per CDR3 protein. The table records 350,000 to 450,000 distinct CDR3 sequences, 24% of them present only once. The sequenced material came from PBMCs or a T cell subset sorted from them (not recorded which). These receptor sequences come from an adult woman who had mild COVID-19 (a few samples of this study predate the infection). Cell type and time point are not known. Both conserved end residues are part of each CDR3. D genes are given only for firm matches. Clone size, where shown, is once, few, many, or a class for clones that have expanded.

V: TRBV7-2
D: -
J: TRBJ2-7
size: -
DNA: TGTGCCAGCAGCCGCCTTGGGGGGCTCTACGAGCAGTACTTC
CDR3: CASSRLGGLYEQYF

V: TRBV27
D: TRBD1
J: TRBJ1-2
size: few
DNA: TGTGCCAGCAGTTTAGATGAGAGAGGGGGCGGTCAAGGCTACACCTTC
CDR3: CASSLDERGGGQGYTF

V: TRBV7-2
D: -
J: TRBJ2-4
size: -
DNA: TGTGCCAGCAGCAAAGAACTGGGACCCAGTACAGAAGGCAAAAACATTCAGTACTTC
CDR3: CASSKELGPSTEGKNIQYF

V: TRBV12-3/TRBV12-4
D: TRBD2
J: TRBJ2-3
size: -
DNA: TGTGCCAGCACCCCAAGGGGACTAGCGGGAGGGATCACAGATACGCAGTATTTT
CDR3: CASTPRGLAGGITDTQYF

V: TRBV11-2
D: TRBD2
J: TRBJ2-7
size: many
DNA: TGTGCCAGCAGCCGGACTAGCGGGAAGTTGTACGAGCAGTACTTC
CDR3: CASSRTSGKLYEQYF

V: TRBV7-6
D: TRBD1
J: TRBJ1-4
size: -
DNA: TGTGCCAGCAGCTTAAACCCGGGACAGGGAGGCGAAAAACTGTTTTTT
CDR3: CASSLNPGQGGEKLFF

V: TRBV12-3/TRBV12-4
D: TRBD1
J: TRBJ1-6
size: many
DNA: TGTGCCAGCAGGGTAGACAGGGGGAATTCACCCCTCCACTTT
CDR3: CASRVDRGNSPLHF

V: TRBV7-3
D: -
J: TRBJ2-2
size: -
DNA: TGTGCCAGCAGCTTAAATCAGGGGCCCACCGGGGAGCTGTTTTTT
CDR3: CASSLNQGPTGELFF

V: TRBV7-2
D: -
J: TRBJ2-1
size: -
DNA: TGTGCCAGCAGCCTAAACGCGGGGCAGGGACCCTACAATGAGCAGTTCTTC
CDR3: CASSLNAGQGPYNEQFF

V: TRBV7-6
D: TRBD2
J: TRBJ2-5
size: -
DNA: TGTGCCAGCAGCTTTGTGACTAGCGGGGGGGCTCCGACCCAGTACTTC
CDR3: CASSFVTSGGAPTQYF

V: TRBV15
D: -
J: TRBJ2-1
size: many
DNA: TGTGCCACCAGCAGAGCGTCGGAGCACCCGTACAATGAGCAGTTCTTC
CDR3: CATSRASEHPYNEQFF

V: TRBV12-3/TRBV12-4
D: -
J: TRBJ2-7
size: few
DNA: TGTGCCAGCAGCCAGGACCAAGGGCATAACGAGCAGTACTTC
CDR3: CASSQDQGHNEQYF

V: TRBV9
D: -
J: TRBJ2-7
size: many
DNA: TGTGCCAGCAGCGTAGACGCCACCCTCGGCGAGCAGTACTTC
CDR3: CASSVDATLGEQYF

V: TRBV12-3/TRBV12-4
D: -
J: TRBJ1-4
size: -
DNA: TGTGCCAGCAGTCCCCAGGGGAAGAATGAAAAACTGTTTTTT
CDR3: CASSPQGKNEKLFF

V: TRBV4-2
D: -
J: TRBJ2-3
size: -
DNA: TGTGCCAGCAGCCAAGAGGGCCCTTACACAGATACGCAGTATTTT
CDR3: CASSQEGPYTDTQYF

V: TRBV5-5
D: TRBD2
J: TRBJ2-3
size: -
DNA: TGTGCCAGCAGCTCGTCGGCAAGGGGAGGGCCAGACGATACGCAGTATTTT
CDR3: CASSSSARGGPDDTQYF

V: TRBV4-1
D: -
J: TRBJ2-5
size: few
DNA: TGCGCCAGCAGCCAAGATCTTGCTGGGGACAAAGAGACCCAGTACTTC
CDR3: CASSQDLAGDKETQYF

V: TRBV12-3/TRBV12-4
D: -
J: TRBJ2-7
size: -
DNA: TGTGCCAGCAGCCAACGACCGGGGGACAGCTCCTACGAGCAGTACTTC
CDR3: CASSQRPGDSSYEQYF

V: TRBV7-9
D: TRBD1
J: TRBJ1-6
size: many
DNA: TGTGCCAGCAGCTCCGGACAGGGTTTCTATAATTCACCCCTCCACTTT
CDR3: CASSSGQGFYNSPLHF

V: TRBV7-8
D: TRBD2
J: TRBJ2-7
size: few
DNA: TGTGCCAGCAGCAAAGTTCCCCTACTAGCGGAGCACTACGAGCAGTACTTC
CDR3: CASSKVPLLAEHYEQYF

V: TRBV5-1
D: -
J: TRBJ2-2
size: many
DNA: TGCGCCAGCAGCTTGCTGAATGTGGAGACAGTTCGTGCCGGGGAGCTGTTTTTT
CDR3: CASSLLNVETVRAGELFF

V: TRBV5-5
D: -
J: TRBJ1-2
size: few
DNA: TGTGCCAGCAGCTTTAGGGATGGCTACACCTTC
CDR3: CASSFRDGYTF

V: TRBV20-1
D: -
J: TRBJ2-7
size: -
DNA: TGCAGTGCTAGTCCCAGGACAGCCTACGAGCAGTACTTC
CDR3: CSASPRTAYEQYF

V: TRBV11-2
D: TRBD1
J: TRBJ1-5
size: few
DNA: TGTGCCAGCAGCTTAGATGGACAGGGCAATCAGCCCCAGCATTTT
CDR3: CASSLDGQGNQPQHF

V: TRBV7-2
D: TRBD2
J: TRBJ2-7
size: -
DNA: TGTGCCAGCAGCTGGGGACTAAACTACGAGCAGTACTTC
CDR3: CASSWGLNYEQYF

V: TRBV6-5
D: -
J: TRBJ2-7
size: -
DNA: TGTGCCAGCAGCCGGGGCGCTAGCGAAGCCTACGAGCAGTACTTC
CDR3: CASSRGASEAYEQYF

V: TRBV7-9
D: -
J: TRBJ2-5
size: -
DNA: TGTGCCAGCAGCTTAAGGGCGACACCAGGAACCCAGTACTTC
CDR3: CASSLRATPGTQYF

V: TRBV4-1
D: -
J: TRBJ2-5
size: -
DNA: TGCGCCAGCAGCCGAGGACCGCAAGAGACCCAGTACTTC
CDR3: CASSRGPQETQYF

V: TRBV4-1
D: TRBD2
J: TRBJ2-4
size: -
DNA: TGCGCCAGCAGCCAAGGGATCGAGCGGGGGCCCAAAAACATTCAGTACTTC
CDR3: CASSQGIERGPKNIQYF

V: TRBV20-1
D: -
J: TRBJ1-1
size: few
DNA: TGCAGTGCCCCCACCCAGGACAGACTCAAAGCTTTCTTT
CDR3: CSAPTQDRLKAFF

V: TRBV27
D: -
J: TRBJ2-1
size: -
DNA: TGTGCCAGCACTCGCCCCGGGGACAATGAGCAGTTCTTC
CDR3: CASTRPGDNEQFF

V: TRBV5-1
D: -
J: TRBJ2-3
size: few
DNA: TGCGCCAGCAGCGGGGATGCAGATACGCAGTATTTT
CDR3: CASSGDADTQYF

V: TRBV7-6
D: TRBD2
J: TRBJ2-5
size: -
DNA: TGTGCCAGCAGCTTACTTACGAGTAGCGGGGACATAGGGGAGACCCAGTACTTC
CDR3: CASSLLTSSGDIGETQYF

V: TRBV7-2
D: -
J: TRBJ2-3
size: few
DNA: TGTGCCAGCAGCTTTCATCAAGGGGTCACAGATACGCAGTATTTT
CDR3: CASSFHQGVTDTQYF

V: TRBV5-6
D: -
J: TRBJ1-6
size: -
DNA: TGTGCCAGCAGCTTGGATCGGGCGAATTCACCCCTCCACTTT
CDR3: CASSLDRANSPLHF

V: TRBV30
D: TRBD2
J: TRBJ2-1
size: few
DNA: TGTGCCTGGAGTTCGGGACTAGCGGTAAATGAGCAGTTCTTC
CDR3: CAWSSGLAVNEQFF

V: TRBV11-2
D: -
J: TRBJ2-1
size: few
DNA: TGTGCCAGCAGCTTAAAAGGGGATGAGCAGTTCTTC
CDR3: CASSLKGDEQFF

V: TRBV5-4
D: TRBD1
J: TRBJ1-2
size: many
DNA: TGTGCCAGCAGCCCCCGACAGGGGGCATATGGCTACACCTTC
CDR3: CASSPRQGAYGYTF

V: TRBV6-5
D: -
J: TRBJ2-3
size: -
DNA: TGTGCCAGCAGTTACGCGGTTAGCCCAGATACGCAGTATTTT
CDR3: CASSYAVSPDTQYF

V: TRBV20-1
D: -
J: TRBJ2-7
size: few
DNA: TGCAGTGCTGGCCGGGCAGGCCTGGGGACCTACGAGCAGTACTTC
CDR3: CSAGRAGLGTYEQYF

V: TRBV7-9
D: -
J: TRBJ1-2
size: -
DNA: TGTGCCAGCAGCTGGGCGGGGGAATATGCCGGCTACACCTTC
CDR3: CASSWAGEYAGYTF

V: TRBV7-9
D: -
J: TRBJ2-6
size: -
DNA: TGTGCCAGCAGCCCCACCGATCCTGGGGCCAACGTCCTGACTTTC
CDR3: CASSPTDPGANVLTF

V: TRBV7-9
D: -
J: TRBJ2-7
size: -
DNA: TGTGCCAGCAGTAAAGACAAGTACGAGCAGTACTTC
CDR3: CASSKDKYEQYF

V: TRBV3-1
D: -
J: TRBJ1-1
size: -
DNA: TGTGCCAGCAGCCAAGACGCATCTGAAGCTTTCTTT
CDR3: CASSQDASEAFF

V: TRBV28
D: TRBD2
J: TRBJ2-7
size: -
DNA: TGTGCCAGCAGTTTTTCTAGCGGGGTCTCCTACGAGCAGTACTTC
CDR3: CASSFSSGVSYEQYF

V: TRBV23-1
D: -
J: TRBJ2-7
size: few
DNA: TGCGCCAGCAGTCATTGGGGGAATAACGAGCAGTACTTC
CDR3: CASSHWGNNEQYF

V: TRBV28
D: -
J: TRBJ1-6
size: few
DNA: TGTGCCAGCAGCCCAGGACACGGAGGTAATTCACCCCTCCACTTT
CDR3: CASSPGHGGNSPLHF

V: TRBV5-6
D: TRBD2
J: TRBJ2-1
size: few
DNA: TGTGCCAGCAGCTTGGTTGGACTAGCGGGGGCGGCCTACAATGAGCAGTTCTTC
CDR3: CASSLVGLAGAAYNEQFF

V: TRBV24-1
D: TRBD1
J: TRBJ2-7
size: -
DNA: TGTGCCACCAGTCCTCGGACAGGGGGGCACGAGCAGTACTTC
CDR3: CATSPRTGGHEQYF

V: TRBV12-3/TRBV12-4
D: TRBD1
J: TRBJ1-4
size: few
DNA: TGTGCCAGCAGCCCCGGGACAGGGCTCTGGGATGAAAAACTGTTTTTT
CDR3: CASSPGTGLWDEKLFF

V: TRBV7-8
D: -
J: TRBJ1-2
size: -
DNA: TGTGCCAGCAGCCCGACAGAACTCTATGGCTACACCTTC
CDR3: CASSPTELYGYTF

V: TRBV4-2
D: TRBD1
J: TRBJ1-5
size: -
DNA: TGTGCCAGCAGCCTAGGGACAGGGGAAAGTCAGCCCCAGCATTTT
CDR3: CASSLGTGESQPQHF

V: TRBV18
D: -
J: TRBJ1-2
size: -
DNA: TGTGCCAGCTCACCCAGGGAGGTCGATGGCTACACCTTC
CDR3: CASSPREVDGYTF

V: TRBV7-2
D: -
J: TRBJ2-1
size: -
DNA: TGTGCCAGCAGCTTAGTAAGGGGGGGCGCTGAGCAGTTCTTC
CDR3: CASSLVRGGAEQFF